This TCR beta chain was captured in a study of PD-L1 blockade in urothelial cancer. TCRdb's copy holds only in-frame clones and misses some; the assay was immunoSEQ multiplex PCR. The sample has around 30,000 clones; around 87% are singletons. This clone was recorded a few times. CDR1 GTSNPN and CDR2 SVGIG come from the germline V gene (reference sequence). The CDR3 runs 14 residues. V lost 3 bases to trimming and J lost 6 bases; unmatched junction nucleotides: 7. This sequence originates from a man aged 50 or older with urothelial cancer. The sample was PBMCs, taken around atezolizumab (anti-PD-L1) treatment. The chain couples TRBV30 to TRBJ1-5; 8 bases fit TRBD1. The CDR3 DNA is TGTGCCTGGAGAGAAGACAGGGGAACTCAGCCCCAGCATTTT. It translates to CAWREDRGTQPQHF.